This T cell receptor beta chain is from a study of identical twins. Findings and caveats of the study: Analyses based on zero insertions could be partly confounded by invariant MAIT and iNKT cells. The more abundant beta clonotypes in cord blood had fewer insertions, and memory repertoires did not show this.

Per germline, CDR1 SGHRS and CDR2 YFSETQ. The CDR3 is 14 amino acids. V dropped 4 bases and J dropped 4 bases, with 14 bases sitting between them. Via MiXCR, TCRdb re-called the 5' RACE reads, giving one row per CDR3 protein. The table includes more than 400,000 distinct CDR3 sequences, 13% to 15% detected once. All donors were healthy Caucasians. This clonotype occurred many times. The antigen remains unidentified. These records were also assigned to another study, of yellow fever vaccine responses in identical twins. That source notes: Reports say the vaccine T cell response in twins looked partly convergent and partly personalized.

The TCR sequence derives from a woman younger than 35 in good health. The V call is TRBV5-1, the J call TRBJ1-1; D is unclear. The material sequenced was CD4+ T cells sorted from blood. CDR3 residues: CASSPGYRGTEAFF. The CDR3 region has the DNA TGCGCCAGCAGCCCCGGTTACCGGGGCACTGAAGCTTTCTTT.